The source of this TCR beta chain is a study of T-cell memory formation after mild COVID-19. The study, taken as a whole, reports: The study found contracting CD4+ clones mainly in CM and EM and contracting CD8+ clones in EMRA. Contracting clones from day 15 to 85 showed balanced CD4/CD8; later expanders favored CD4+. In pre-infection memory, a portion of responding clones appeared, which suggested that cross-reactive memory joined.

This clonotype appeared a few times. Its antigen is undetermined. The TCR alpha and TCR beta cDNA libraries, bearing sample barcodes and UMIs, were generated by 5'RACE using constant-segment primers. TCRdb re-analysed the 5' RACE reads in MiXCR, keeping a single row per CDR3 protein. In the table there are around 420,000 distinct CDR3 sequences, approximately 24% of which are singletons. V was pared by 1 base and J by 2 bases, with 9 bases of the junction left unmatched. This CDR3 spans 18 amino acids. Germline-derived CDR1 and CDR2 are LGHNA and YNFKEQ. The chain carries TRBV4-2 and TRBJ2-7; 12 bases align to TRBD1. Sequencing was performed on PBMCs or a T cell subset sorted from them (not recorded which). The TCR comes from an adult woman who had mild COVID-19 (a few samples of this study predate the infection). Cell type and time point are not known. Here the CDR3 DNA reads TGTGCCAGCAGCCAAGGGCCCCTGGGGACAGGGGGCACCTACGAGCAGTACTTC. Its protein product is CASSQGPLGTGGTYEQYF.